This T cell receptor beta chain originates from a study (dated by TCRdb to about 2015). General notes on the study: The study set out to test whether tumor-infiltrating Tregs in breast cancer get recruited from blood Tregs or are instead converted in situ from other CD4+ T cell subsets. Broad study findings and their caveats: Tumor memory CD4+ T cell TCR gene usage clustered with blood and lymph node memory CD4+ cells and lymph node naive CD4+ cells. The greatest overlap of tumor-infiltrating Treg TCR alpha and beta sequences was with tumor naive CD4+ T cells, followed next by blood naive CD4+ T cells. Validation in the larger cohort was restricted to a single TCR beta V-J rearrangement rather than whole repertoires.

Amplification of full-length TCR variable regions was done by 5' RACE PCR using constant-region reverse primers, and this step was followed by semi-nested PCR with Nested Universal Primer A. The ReliaPrep RNA Cell Miniprep System was used to extract total RNA, which was then reverse transcribed into 5'RACE-ready cDNA with the SMARTer RACE 5'/3' Kit. An Illumina MiSeq was used to sequence the full-length TCR alpha and beta libraries, which had been barcoded with multiplex adaptors. The source study handled its data this way. For each of nine subset-tissue groups, sequencing data from the five patients were combined, and the groups were compared by unsupervised clustering of TCR gene usage. Repertoire similarity was calculated with the Morisita-Horn index, weighting shared sequences by their contribution to each repertoire. Using fastp trimming at Q25 and MiXCR clonotype assembly, TCRdb reanalyzed the public sequencing data and kept in-frame beta chains. Entries are consolidated by CDR3 protein sequence, retaining the most common genes and DNA. These V and J calls originate from TCRdb's pipeline instead of the authors' own analysis. This sample is represented by some 9,200 distinct CDR3 sequences; around 55% of them were singletons. The ten biggest clones cover 5.5% to 7% of the sample.

With regard to this clonotype: Its recognized antigen is unknown. Base quality data are lacking; no much larger clone is found one base away.

CD4+CD25+CD127-/low cells were isolated as Tregs. Tregs, naive and memory CD4+ T cells from tumor, blood and ipsilateral draining lymph nodes of about 5 breast cancer patients underwent full-length TCR alpha and beta sequencing. Tumor tissue and lymph nodes obtained from ipsilateral axillary dissection were perfused with PBS, minced and then digested with collagenase I and hyaluronidase. Mononuclear cells from lymph nodes or 45 to 60 ml of peripheral blood were isolated by Ficoll density gradient centrifugation. Sorted cell populations were confirmed by FACS to exceed 90% purity. The sample comprised Tregs sorted from a lymph node. The clonotype was recovered from a female donor with breast cancer.

The DNA sequence is given as TGCAGTGCTAGAGGACTATTTGGGTACACAGATACGCAGTATTTT. The resulting protein is CSARGLFGYTDTQYF. Recombination linked TRBV20-1 to TRBJ2-3; TRBD2 might be the D gene, on 5 matching bases. Trimming costs V 1 base and J 2 bases, and their ends lie 13 bases apart. Taken from cysteine to phenylalanine, the CDR3 has 15 residues. Here the CDR3 DNA is all that survives: 45 bases in frame from base 1. From the germline V gene (reference sequence), CDR1 is DFQATT and CDR2 is SNEGSKA.